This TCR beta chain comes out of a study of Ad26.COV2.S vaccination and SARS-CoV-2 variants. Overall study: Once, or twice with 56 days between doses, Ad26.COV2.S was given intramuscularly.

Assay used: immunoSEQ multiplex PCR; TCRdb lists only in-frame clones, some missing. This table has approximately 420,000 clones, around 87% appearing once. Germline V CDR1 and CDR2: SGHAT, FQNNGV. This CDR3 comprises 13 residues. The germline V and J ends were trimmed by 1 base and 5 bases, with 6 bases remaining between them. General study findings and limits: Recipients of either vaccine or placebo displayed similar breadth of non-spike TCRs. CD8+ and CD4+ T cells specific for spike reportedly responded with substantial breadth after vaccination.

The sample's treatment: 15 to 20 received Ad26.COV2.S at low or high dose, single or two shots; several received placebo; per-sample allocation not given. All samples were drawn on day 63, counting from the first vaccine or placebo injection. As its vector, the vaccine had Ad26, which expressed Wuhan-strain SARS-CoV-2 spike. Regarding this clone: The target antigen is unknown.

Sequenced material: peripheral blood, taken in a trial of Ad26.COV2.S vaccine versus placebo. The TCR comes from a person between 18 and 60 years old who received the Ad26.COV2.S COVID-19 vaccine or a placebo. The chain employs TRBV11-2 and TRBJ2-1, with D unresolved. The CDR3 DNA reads TGTGCCAGCAGCTTAGTTGGGGACAATGAGCAGTTCTTC. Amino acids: CASSLVGDNEQFF. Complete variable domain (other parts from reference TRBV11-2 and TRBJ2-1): EAGVAQSPRYKIIEKRQSVAFWCNPISGHATLYWYQQILGQGPKLLIQFQNNGVVDDSQLPKDRFSAERLKGVDSTLKIQPAKLEDSAVYLCASSLVGDNEQFFGPGTRLTVL.